These 13 T cell receptor beta chains were all obtained from the same sample, sequenced in a study of beta chain features in type 1 diabetes. General observations from the study: All four CD4+ subsets from Type 1 diabetes patients carried moderately but significantly shorter TCRB CDR3s.

cDNA synthesis used the whole RNA isolate, giving expressed TCRB sequences. Here immunoSEQ multiplex PCR was the method, and the copy in TCRdb shows in-frame clones only, minus some. The table has 250,000 to 300,000 clones, about 24% seen once. No antigens are known for them. Sequenced input: naive CD4+ T cells from blood. Source of these receptors: a woman aged 25 to 39 with type 1 diabetes.

The chain carries TRBV27 and TRBJ2-1; 9 bases agree with TRBD2. From germline, CDR1 is MNHEY and CDR2 SMNVEV (reference sequence). V gave up 5 bases and J gave up 1 base; unmatched junction bases: 9. The CDR3 sequence is 17 residues long. Here the CDR3 DNA reads TGTGCCAGCAGTATCCTACTAGCGGGTCGATCCTACAATGAGCAGTTCTTC. It encodes CASSILLAGRSYNEQFF.

The chain recombines TRBV29-1 with TRBJ2-4, with D possibly TRBD1 on 5 matching bases. This CDR3 has 14 amino acids. CDR1 SQVTM and CDR2 ANQGSEA come from the germline V gene. Trimming removed 4 bases at V and 1 base at J, with 11 bases between. CDR3 sequence: CSVVSGWAKNIQYF. The CDR3 nucleotides read TGCAGCGTTGTGTCAGGGTGGGCCAAAAACATTCAGTACTTC.

CDR3 DNA sequence: TGTGCCAGCAGCTCGGCGACAGTGAACACTGAAGCTTTCTTT. Amino acid sequence: CASSSATVNTEAFF. V usage is TRBV5-4 and J usage is TRBJ1-1; D may be TRBD1 (5 bases). V was trimmed by 3 bases and J by 0 bases, leaving 9 bases between them. CDR1 and CDR2 from the germline V gene are SGHNT and YYREEE (reference sequence). This CDR3 is built from 14 residues.

This clone appeared once. The chain carries TRBV7-9 and TRBJ2-3; D is possibly TRBD2 (5 bases). Trimming shortened V by 7 bases and J by 5 bases, and 13 bases separated the two germline ends. The CDR3 totals 13 residues. The germline gives CDR1 SEHNR, CDR2 FQNEAQ (reference sequence). The CDR3 loop is CASTFSRGDTQYF. Written as DNA, the CDR3 is TGTGCCAGCACCTTTAGCCGGGGAGATACGCAGTATTTT.

V gene TRBV7-2 combines with J gene TRBJ2-3; TRBD2 aligns across 9 bases. This CDR3 region has 15 residues. Germline CDR1 SGHTA, CDR2 FQGNSA. The trim removed 4 bases at V and 0 bases at J, leaving 2 bases unmatched. The CDR3 sequence is CASSYSGGSTDTQYF. The CDR3, as DNA: TGTGCCAGCAGCTATAGCGGGGGTAGCACAGATACGCAGTATTTT.

V gene TRBV5-1 combines with J gene TRBJ2-5; TRBD1 matches at 10 bases. CDR1 and CDR2 (germline): SGHRS, YFSETQ. Losses at the gene ends were 1 base for V and 5 bases for J; bases not matched to a gene: 11. The CDR3 loop spans 17 amino acids. CDR3 region: CASSLSGQGLGRETQYF. The CDR3 nucleotides read TGCGCCAGCAGCTTGTCGGGACAGGGGTTGGGACGGGAGACCCAGTACTTC.

The V and J genes are TRBV6-5 and TRBJ1-1; 7 positions match TRBD1. The J segment lost 11 bases and the V segment lost 5 bases, leaving 8 bases of the junction unmatched. The germline V gene encodes CDR1 MNHEY and CDR2 SVGAGI. CDR3 length equals 12 residues. CDR3 amino acids: CASSDQGGRAFF. In DNA form, the CDR3 reads TGTGCCAGCAGTGACCAGGGGGGAAGGGCTTTCTTT.

Comment on this clone: One end of the junction does not line up with germline, which may come from a read error. The chain's CDR3 is CASSSLAGGYSEQFF. CDR3 coding DNA: TGTGCCAGCAGCTCACTAGCGGGAGGCTACAGTGAGCAGTTCTTC. V usage is TRBV7-3 and J usage is TRBJ2-1, with 12 bases fitting TRBD2. CDR1 is SGHTA, CDR2 FQGTGA, per germline. This CDR3 spans 15 amino acids. Full variable domain (remainder filled in from reference TRBV7-3 and TRBJ2-1): GAGVSQTPSNKVTEKGKYVELRCDPISGHTALYWYRQSLGQGPEFLIYFQGTGAADDSGLPNDRFFAVRPEGSVSTLKIQRTERGDSAVYLCASSSLAGGYSEQFFGPGTRLTVL.

This clone was picked up one time. This chain joins TRBV18 and TRBJ1-1; unclear D gene. This CDR3 contains 14 residues. CDR1 KGHSH and CDR2 LQKENI come from the germline V gene. V shed 6 bases and J shed 2 bases, with 13 bases lying between them. The CDR3 loop reads CASSELEGNTEAFF. CDR3 bases: TGTGCCAGCTCCGAGTTAGAGGGAAACACTGAAGCTTTCTTT.

The V and J genes are TRBV9 and TRBJ2-2; 9 bases line up with TRBD2. This CDR3 region has 14 residues. Germline V CDR1 and CDR2: SGDLS, YYNGEE. The trim removed 1 base at V and 7 bases at J, leaving 2 bases unmatched. This CDR3 reads CASSVLAGDGELFF. DNA of the CDR3: TGTGCCAGCAGCGTATTAGCGGGAGACGGGGAGCTGTTTTTT.

The rearrangement joins TRBV10-3 to TRBJ2-3; 9 bases are a match to TRBD2. The CDR3 is 14 amino acids. Germline V gene lookup returns CDR1 ENHRY and CDR2 SYGVKD. V shed 11 bases and J 1 base; nucleotides not matched to a gene: 7. The CDR3 here is CASLAGDGTDTQYF. CDR3 in DNA: TGTGCCTCCTTAGCGGGAGATGGCACAGATACGCAGTATTTT.

In its sample, this clone was seen a few times. V gene TRBV5-1 combines with J gene TRBJ2-1, with D perhaps TRBD2 (6 bases). Between the trimmed V and J ends, which lost 0 bases and 1 base, there was a span of 8 bases. The CDR3 covers 15 residues. The germline CDR1 and CDR2 sequences are SGHRS and YFSETQ. Here the CDR3 reads CASSLGLGSYNEQFF. CDR3 coding DNA: TGCGCCAGCAGCTTGGGACTAGGGTCCTACAATGAGCAGTTCTTC.

This chain joins TRBV18 and TRBJ1-2; 7 nucleotides agree with TRBD1. Germline-derived CDR1 and CDR2 are KGHSH and LQKENI. The CDR3 contains 13 residues. V trimming: 4 bases; J trimming: 3 bases; junction bases outside the gene matches: 2. CDR3 sequence reads: CASSQTGYYGYTF. In DNA, the CDR3 is TGTGCCAGCTCACAGACAGGGTACTATGGCTACACCTTC.